The rows below give T cell receptor beta chains drawn from one sample of a study of shared clonotypes between healthy human individuals. Sequencing was performed with immunoSEQ multiplex PCR; in TCRdb, only in-frame clones are kept and a portion is missing. This table holds roughly 760,000 clones, about 74% found once. Sequenced: memory CD4+ T cells sorted from blood. The receptors stem from a woman aged 25 to 45 in good health. Both conserved end residues are part of each CDR3. The D gene is left open where the match is weak. Clone size appears in some rows only: once, few, many, or a class for an expanded clone.

clone size,J gene,V gene,D gene,CDR3 length,CDR3 protein,CDR3 DNA
once,TRBJ1-1,TRBV28,TRBD1,14,CASTLPRTGVEAFF,TGTGCCAGTACGCTGCCCCGGACAGGGGTTGAAGCTTTCTTT
few,TRBJ2-1,TRBV28,TRBD2,16,CASSLYPQDGRNEQFF,TGTGCCAGCAGTTTATATCCCCAGGACGGGAGGAATGAGCAGTTCTTC
.,TRBJ2-7,TRBV28,.,15,CASIRGSGAPYEQYF,TGTGCCAGCATTCGGGGTAGCGGAGCCCCCTACGAGCAGTACTTC
.,TRBJ2-2,TRBV5-1,TRBD2,14,CASSSLADTGELFF,TGCGCCAGCAGCTCACTAGCGGACACCGGGGAGCTGTTTTTT
.,TRBJ2-2,TRBV28,.,15,CASSSVRVSTGELFF,TGTGCCAGCAGTTCAGTCAGGGTATCCACCGGGGAGCTGTTTTTT
once,TRBJ2-7,TRBV5-6,TRBD1,15,CASSQLRDRTYEQYF,TGTGCCAGCAGCCAACTCCGGGACAGGACCTACGAGCAGTACTTC
.,TRBJ2-5,TRBV5-1,.,15,CASSLKGMREETQYF,TGCGCCAGCAGCTTGAAGGGAATGAGGGAAGAGACCCAGTACTTC
.,TRBJ1-1,TRBV5-1,.,15,CASSLRGARGTEAFF,TGCGCCAGCAGCCTTCGGGGGGCGCGGGGCACTGAAGCTTTCTTT
.,TRBJ1-1,TRBV6-9,.,13,CASSAQVDTEAFF,TGTGCCAGCAGTGCGCAGGTGGACACTGAAGCTTTCTTT
.,TRBJ2-1,TRBV28,.,12,CASISGNNEQFF,TGTGCCAGCATTTCGGGGAACAATGAGCAGTTCTTC
.,TRBJ1-1,TRBV5-6,TRBD1,12,CASSRNRQGAFF,TGTGCCAGCAGCAGAAATCGACAGGGCGCTTTCTTT
.,TRBJ2-2,TRBV6-6,TRBD1,14,CASSPGQGGGELFF,TGTGCCAGCAGTCCGGGACAGGGTGGCGGGGAGCTGTTTTTT
.,TRBJ2-2,TRBV19,TRBD1,17,CASSPQGARLYTGELFF,TGTGCCAGTAGTCCTCAGGGGGCACGTCTTTACACCGGGGAGCTGTTTTTT
.,TRBJ2-2,TRBV1,.,16,CTSSQSPLGRTGELFF,TGCACCAGCAGCCAATCCCCGCTGGGGAGGACCGGGGAGCTGTTTTTT
.,TRBJ2-5,TRBV2,.,14,CASRRRDTLETQYF,TGTGCCAGCAGGAGGCGGGACACACTAGAGACCCAGTACTTC
.,TRBJ2-7,TRBV5-1,.,16,CASSGAGTPLGDEQYF,TGCGCCAGCAGCGGGGCCGGGACCCCCCTGGGGGACGAGCAGTACTTC
.,TRBJ2-2,TRBV19,.,14,CASKSGASTGELFF,TGTGCCAGTAAGTCGGGAGCTTCGACCGGGGAGCTGTTTTTT
.,TRBJ2-3,TRBV6-1,.,15,CASSELSTSTDTQYF,TGTGCCAGCAGTGAACTTAGTACCAGCACAGATACGCAGTATTTT
.,TRBJ2-7,TRBV19,.,17,CASSITASRDISYEQYF,TGTGCCAGTAGTATAACGGCTAGCAGGGATATCTCCTACGAGCAGTACTTC
.,TRBJ2-5,TRBV7-2,TRBD1,14,CASSARQGQETQYF,TGTGCCAGCAGCGCCCGACAGGGTCAAGAGACCCAGTACTTC
.,TRBJ2-2,TRBV11-2,.,18,CASSLIPASDSRTGELFF,TGTGCCAGCAGCTTAATCCCGGCATCCGATTCTAGGACCGGGGAGCTGTTTTTT
few,TRBJ2-1,TRBV19,TRBD2,14,CASRLAGGPGEQFF,TGTGCCAGTAGACTAGCGGGAGGGCCTGGTGAGCAGTTCTTC
.,TRBJ2-7,TRBV7-2,.,14,CASSFYRVSYEQYF,TGTGCCAGCAGCTTCTACAGGGTAAGCTACGAGCAGTACTTC
few,TRBJ2-1,TRBV2,TRBD2,13,CASEREHYNEQFF,TGTGCCAGCGAGCGGGAACACTACAATGAGCAGTTCTTC
.,TRBJ2-1,TRBV10-3,.,15,CAISESQGSYNEQFF,TGTGCCATCAGTGAGTCCCAGGGGAGCTACAATGAGCAGTTCTTC
.,TRBJ2-5,TRBV29-1,TRBD2,13,CSAPGLAGETQYF,TGCAGCGCGCCGGGACTAGCGGGAGAGACCCAGTACTTC
.,TRBJ2-6,TRBV5-1,TRBD1,17,CASSFLGTGAGANVLTF,TGCGCCAGCAGCTTTTTAGGTACAGGGGCTGGGGCCAACGTCCTGACTTTC
.,TRBJ2-7,TRBV28,TRBD1,12,CATTDRVYEQYF,TGTGCCACCACAGACAGGGTCTACGAGCAGTACTTC
.,TRBJ1-4,TRBV5-1,.,13,CASSFREGEKLFF,TGCGCCAGCAGCTTCCGCGAGGGTGAAAAACTGTTTTTT
.,TRBJ2-1,TRBV13,TRBD2,13,CASRLAGTNEQFF,TGTGCCAGCAGACTAGCGGGTACCAATGAGCAGTTCTTC
.,TRBJ2-7,TRBV5-6,TRBD1,18,CASSLVSIGWDRAYEQYF,TGTGCCAGCAGCTTGGTCTCTATAGGGTGGGACAGAGCCTACGAGCAGTACTTC
.,TRBJ2-7,TRBV6-1,TRBD2,16,CASSEASGGSFYEQYF,TGTGCCAGCAGTGAAGCCTCGGGCGGGAGTTTCTACGAGCAGTACTTC
few,TRBJ2-7,TRBV28,.,11,CASSSSYEQYF,TGTGCCAGCAGTTCTTCCTACGAGCAGTACTTC
few,TRBJ1-2,TRBV28,.,12,CASSFTDYGYTF,TGTGCCAGCAGTTTCACGGACTATGGCTACACCTTC
many,TRBJ2-7,TRBV6-5,.,14,CASRRDFSSYEQYF,TGTGCCAGCAGAAGGGATTTTAGCTCCTACGAGCAGTACTTC
.,TRBJ2-7,TRBV5-1,.,13,CASSGAHSYEQYF,TGCGCCAGCAGCGGCGCGCATTCCTACGAGCAGTACTTC
.,TRBJ1-5,TRBV28,.,13,CASRGQADQPQHF,TGTGCCAGCAGAGGACAAGCCGATCAGCCCCAGCATTTT
.,TRBJ2-1,TRBV15,.,14,CATPFVKSYNEQFF,TGTGCCACCCCCTTCGTGAAATCCTACAATGAGCAGTTCTTC